This T cell receptor beta chain is from a study of T cells after yellow fever vaccination. Turning to the study itself: The fractions with low cell numbers were processed using SMART-Seq v4 Ultra Low Input.

TCRdb itself ran the 5' RACE reads through MiXCR, one entry per CDR3 protein. Among 300,000 to 450,000 distinct CDR3 sequences listed, about 7.8% were seen once. The CDR3 extends over 15 amino acids. The ends were cut back, 6 bases at V and 3 bases at J, with 15 bases in the middle. Germline CDR1 WSHSY, CDR2 SAAADI. The sample in question was PBMCs, obtained around 45 days after the first yellow fever vaccination. The chain has TRBV10-2 and TRBJ2-1, with D perhaps TRBD2 (5 bases). The TCR sequence derives from a man younger than 35 who received the YFV17D yellow fever vaccine. The DNA for the CDR3 is TGCGCCAGCAGACTTACACGAGGGAGCTACAATGAGCAGTTCTTC. As protein: CASRLTRGSYNEQFF.